The 32 T cell receptor beta chains given below trace back to one sample, sequenced in a study of blood T cells in healthy people across ages. A sample-barcoded 5' primer and a J-beta primer mix were used in a second PCR of roughly 7 to 12 cycles. TCRdb fed the 5' RACE reads into MiXCR, producing one record per CDR3 protein. The sample lists approximately 1,000,000 distinct CDR3 sequences, under 55% seen once, with 18% in the top ten. Sample: blood. The receptors here all came from an older woman in good health.

This clonotype was counted only a few times. The chain employs TRBV14 and TRBJ2-1, with D hard to call. V lost 4 bases and J 7 bases, leaving 17 bases between the germline ends. Germline V lookup: CDR1 SGHDN, CDR2 FVKESK. This CDR3 has 15 amino acids. CDR3 sequence reads: CASSPLGALLNEQFF. In DNA form, the CDR3 reads TGTGCCAGCAGCCCTCTGGGCGCCCTACTTAATGAGCAGTTCTTC.

This clonotype was picked up a small number of times. A read error may be the cause here, since a much bigger clone is one base away. V and J are TRBV27 and TRBJ2-1; 7 bases are shared with TRBD1. This CDR3 has 14 amino acids. Germline V gene data show CDR1 as MNHEY and CDR2 as SMNVEV (reference sequence). V shed 5 bases and J 3 bases; nucleotides not matched to a gene: 4. CDR3 amino acids: CASSAWDSYNEQFF. CDR3 in DNA: TGTGCCAGCAGTGCGTGGGACAGCTACAATGAGCAGTTCTTC.

The chain carries TRBV21-1 and TRBJ1-5; the table assigns TRBD1, which was not confirmed against the DNA. TRBV21-1 represents a pseudogene. The CDR3 length is 15 residues. The CDR3 sequence is CASSKSGSYNQPQHF. In nucleotides, the CDR3 is TGTGCCAGCAGCAAATCCGGGTCGTATAATCAGCCCCAGCATTTT.

This rearrangement joins TRBV12-3 or TRBV12-4 to TRBJ2-7; D remains ambiguous. V dropped 6 bases and J dropped 3 bases, with 9 bases sitting between them. The CDR3 has 12 residues. As DNA, the CDR3 is TGTGCCAGCAGCCACTCCCGCTACGAGCAGTACTTC. Translation gives CASSHSRYEQYF.

This clonotype was counted only a few times. CDR3 loop: CSSIGGPSYNEQFF. The CDR3 region has the DNA TGCAGTTCAATAGGGGGCCCTTCCTACAATGAGCAGTTCTTC. The V gene is TRBV20-1, the J gene TRBJ2-1; 7 bases match TRBD1. Germline values: CDR1 DFQATT, CDR2 SNEGSKA (reference sequence). Trimming cost V 8 bases and J 1 base; bases outside gene matches: 8. The CDR3 extends over 14 amino acids.

This clonotype has a count of ten or more. The chain is built from TRBV6-6 and TRBJ2-7; D may be TRBD1 (6 bases). The CDR3 totals 17 residues. Germline loops: CDR1 MNHNY, CDR2 SVGAGI (reference sequence). Trimming removed 2 bases at V and 1 base at J, with 18 bases between. The CDR3 coding sequence is TGTGCCAGCAGTTACCCAACAGGGCAGGGGATTTCCTACGAGCAGTACTTC. Protein product: CASSYPTGQGISYEQYF.

This chain joins TRBV20-1 and TRBJ2-3; 9 bases are shared with TRBD2. CDR3 length equals 16 residues. V shed 0 bases and J 1 base; nucleotides not matched to a gene: 5. The V gene's germline CDR1 is DFQATT and CDR2 SNEGSKA (reference sequence). This CDR3 is CSARDRLAGRTDTQYF. The CDR3 DNA is TGCAGTGCTAGAGATCGCCTAGCGGGGCGCACAGATACGCAGTATTTT.

This chain connects TRBV19 to TRBJ2-7; D uncertain. The end of the DNA fits TRBJ2-5 better, so the J call may be wrong. From germline, CDR1 is LNHDA and CDR2 SQIVND (reference sequence). The CDR3 contains 13 residues. The chain's CDR3 is CASSPHAVETQYF. Written as DNA, the CDR3 is TGTGCCAGTAGCCCCCACGCCGTGGAGACCCAGTACTTC.

This clonotype was detected a few times. This rearrangement joins TRBV27 to TRBJ2-1, with 10 nucleotides matching TRBD2. Unmatched junction bases numbered 3, after V lost 0 bases and J lost 1 base. This CDR3 comprises 17 residues. The germline CDR1 and CDR2 sequences are MNHEY and SMNVEV (reference sequence). In DNA, the CDR3 is TGTGCCAGCAGTTTATCGGGACTAGCGCCTTCCTACAATGAGCAGTTCTTC. It specifies CASSLSGLAPSYNEQFF.

V and J are TRBV6-1 and TRBJ2-7; TRBD1 or TRBD2 may be the D gene (5 bases each). Trimming removed 6 bases at V and 6 bases at J, with 12 bases between. Germline V gives CDR1 MNHNS, CDR2 SASEGT. The length of the CDR3 is 12 residues. The CDR3 coding sequence is TGTGCCAGCAGACGGGGCAGTACCGAGCAGTACTTC. It codes for CASRRGSTEQYF.

The V call is TRBV12-3 or TRBV12-4, the J call TRBJ1-2, with TRBD1 matching over 8 bases. The CDR3 spans 14 residues. Germline trimming cut 3 bases from V and 4 bases from J; bases unmatched to any gene: 4. The CDR3 DNA is TGTGCCAGCAGTTTTCGGGACAGGTCCTATGGCTACACCTTC. This gives the protein CASSFRDRSYGYTF.

The chain recombines TRBV10-3 with TRBJ1-2, with D tentatively TRBD1 (5 bases). The germline CDR1 and CDR2 sequences are ENHRY and SYGVKD. This CDR3 comprises 14 residues. Deletions cut 3 bases from V and 3 bases from J, with 11 bases between. In DNA, the CDR3 is TGTGCCATCAGTGATGGGTCAGGGCACTATGGCTACACCTTC. Encoded protein: CAISDGSGHYGYTF.

The chain has TRBV29-1 and TRBJ2-5, with D possibly being TRBD2 (5 bases). CDR1 and CDR2 from the germline V gene are SQVTM and ANQGSEA. V was pared by 7 bases and J by 11 bases, with 20 bases between. This CDR3 spans 12 amino acids. The CDR3 DNA is TGCAGCGCCCGTTTCGGGGATAATGAGCAGTACTTC. It translates to CSARFGDNEQYF.

The chain combines TRBV2 with TRBJ2-5; D tentatively reads TRBD1 or TRBD2 (5 bases each). The CDR3 totals 14 residues. Germline assignment: CDR1 SNHLY and CDR2 FYNNEI. V shed 4 bases and J shed 9 bases, with 18 bases lying between them. The CDR3 loop is CASSGRDASIPQYF. CDR3 bases: TGTGCCAGCAGTGGCCGGGACGCATCGATACCCCAGTACTTC.

The chain combines TRBV29-1 with TRBJ2-4; D not certain. TRBJ2-7 matches the DNA end more closely, so the J call is doubtful. The germline V gene encodes CDR1 SQVTM and CDR2 ANQGSEA. The length of the CDR3 is 12 residues. CDR3 coding DNA: TGCAGCGTCAAAGGACGGAACTACGAGCAGTACTTC. Protein product: CSVKGRNYEQYF.

The V gene is TRBV29-1, the J gene TRBJ2-2, with TRBD2 matching over 9 bases. The germline CDR1 and CDR2 sequences are SQVTM and ANQGSEA. This CDR3 comprises 14 residues. The ends lost 5 bases at V and 2 bases at J; junction bases unmatched: 3. CDR3 DNA: TGCAGCGTTAGTCTAGCGGGAAACACCGGGGAGCTGTTTTTT. This codes for CSVSLAGNTGELFF.

This chain connects TRBV11-2 to TRBJ2-1; 11 bases fit TRBD2. This CDR3 contains 20 residues. Germline CDR1 and CDR2: SGHAT and FQNNGV. The V and J ends lost 3 bases and 4 bases, in that order; junction bases with no gene match: 17. The CDR3 reads CASSFPSPHMLAGGYNEQFF. DNA for the CDR3: TGTGCCAGCAGCTTCCCTAGCCCGCACATGCTAGCGGGAGGTTACAATGAGCAGTTCTTC.

This clonotype was seen more than once but under ten times. V is TRBV6-1 and J is TRBJ2-4; D might be TRBD2 (6 bases). The DNA end is a closer match to TRBJ2-5, so the J assignment may be wrong. CDR3 length: 16 amino acids. Germline V gene lookup returns CDR1 MNHNS and CDR2 SASEGT. CDR3 nucleotides: TGTGCCAGCAGTAACCATGGGAGCGGCAGCGGGGAGACCCAGTACTTC. This sequence encodes CASSNHGSGSGETQYF.

V is TRBV30 and J is TRBJ2-7; perhaps D is TRBD1 or TRBD2 (7 bases each). V was shortened by 2 bases and J by 7 bases, with 24 bases between the two germline ends. The CDR3 is 16 amino acids. Germline V lookup: CDR1 GTSNPN, CDR2 SVGIG (reference sequence). The CDR3 DNA reads as TGTGCCTGGAGTACAGGGGAACGGGAGGAATACAATGAGCAGTACTTC. Its protein product is CAWSTGEREEYNEQYF.

This clonotype was recorded a few times. J is TRBJ2-1 and V is TRBV20-1, with TRBD2 identical over 7 bases. CDR1 is DFQATT and CDR2 is SNEGSKA in the germline V gene (reference sequence). J lost 5 bases, V lost 0 bases, and 10 bases had no gene match. The CDR3 contains 16 residues. CDR3 sequence (DNA): TGCAGTGCTAGAGATCCCGGGGGACTAAGGGACAATGAGCAGTTCTTC. This codes for CSARDPGGLRDNEQFF.

The chain has TRBV27 and TRBJ2-1; 9 positions agree with TRBD2. With 3 bases clipped from V and 3 bases from J, the junction kept 6 bases outside the gene matches. Germline V gives CDR1 MNHEY, CDR2 SMNVEV (reference sequence). The CDR3 totals 16 residues. The CDR3, as DNA: TGTGCCAGCAGTTTTCAAGCGGGGGGATACTACAATGAGCAGTTCTTC. Translation gives CASSFQAGGYYNEQFF.

This clonotype was picked up a small number of times. The gene calls are TRBV2 and TRBJ2-4, with D hard to call. The CDR3 loop spans 11 amino acids. The V end was cut by 6 bases, the J end by 13 bases, with 13 bases between. The germline CDR1 and CDR2 sequences are SNHLY and FYNNEI. The CDR3 region is CASRESPPQYF. DNA of the CDR3: TGTGCCAGCAGGGAGAGTCCACCGCAGTACTTC.

The table lists this clonotype with a few counts. This chain uses TRBV7-9 with TRBJ1-2; D unresolved. CDR1 and CDR2 from the germline V gene are SEHNR and FQNEAQ (reference sequence). Trimming took off 6 bases at V and 4 bases at J, with 15 bases between the two ends. This CDR3 comprises 14 residues. CDR3 sequence reads: CASRRNAGRYGYTF. For the CDR3, the DNA is TGTGCCAGCAGACGAAACGCCGGGCGCTATGGCTACACCTTC.

This rearrangement joins TRBV4-1 to TRBJ2-3; D unclear. This CDR3 contains 13 residues. CDR1 MGHRA and CDR2 YSYEKL come from the germline V gene. V lost 0 bases to trimming and J lost 3 bases, with 4 bases between them. The CDR3 DNA sequence: TGCGCCAGCAGCCAAGAGGAGACAGATACGCAGTATTTT. This sequence encodes CASSQEETDTQYF.

Worth noting for this clonotype: Mismatch with germline at one junction end may stem from a read error. This sequence joins TRBV20-1 and TRBJ2-5; 8 positions match TRBD1. Germline lookup yields CDR1 DFQATT and CDR2 SNEGSKA (reference sequence). This CDR3 has 16 residues. The CDR3 region is CSARGGGQGSYNEQYF. In DNA form, the CDR3 reads TGCAGTGCCAGAGGGGGAGGACAGGGATCCTACAATGAGCAGTACTTC.

This clonotype has a handful of counts. This chain uses TRBV20-1 with TRBJ1-2, with a possible D match to TRBD1 (5 bases). The V gene lost 5 bases and the J gene lost 0 bases, with 13 bases spanning the gap. The germline V gene has CDR1 DFQATT and CDR2 SNEGSKA (reference sequence). The CDR3 sequence is 14 residues long. The CDR3 coding sequence is TGCAGTGCTGGACACGACGGCGCTAACTATGGCTACACCTTC. Amino acid sequence: CSAGHDGANYGYTF.

The V call is TRBV11-2, the J call TRBJ2-3, with 10 bases that match TRBD2. V trimming: 3 bases; J trimming: 4 bases; junction bases outside the gene matches: 4. There are 15 residues in the CDR3. Germline CDR1 is SGHAT and CDR2 is FQNNGV. CDR3 region: CASSFTSGISDTQYF. Here the CDR3 DNA reads TGTGCCAGCAGCTTTACTAGCGGGATCTCAGATACGCAGTATTTT.

This clonotype has a handful of counts. This chain uses TRBV12-3 or TRBV12-4 with TRBJ2-1, with unresolved D. The CDR3 runs 12 residues. V lost 5 bases and J 8 bases, leaving 10 bases between the germline ends. The CDR3 loop is CASSPRSDEQFF. The CDR3 nucleotides are TGTGCCAGCAGTCCCCGTTCGGATGAGCAGTTCTTC.

This clonotype was counted ten times or more. The chain carries TRBV25-1 and TRBJ2-1, with 11 bases matching TRBD2. The V gene end was trimmed by 4 bases and the J gene end by 1 base; junction bases not matched to a gene: 15. Germline V gene data show CDR1 as MGHDK and CDR2 as SYGVNS. This CDR3 has 20 amino acids. This CDR3 is CASSGRWVLAGGLSYNEQFF. The CDR3 coding sequence is TGTGCCAGCAGTGGACGTTGGGTTCTAGCGGGAGGTCTATCCTACAATGAGCAGTTCTTC.

The chain carries TRBV13 and TRBJ2-5; D gene uncertain. V was cut by 0 bases and J by 6 bases, with 14 bases left in between. The CDR3 contains 15 residues. CDR1 PRHDT and CDR2 FYEKMQ come from the germline V gene (reference sequence). The CDR3 bases are TGTGCCAGCAGCTTAGGGCCGTTAGAACAACAGACCCAGTACTTC. Translation: CASSLGPLEQQTQYF.

This chain connects TRBV7-2 to TRBJ1-1, with D possibly being TRBD1 (5 bases). The CDR3 totals 15 residues. V was trimmed by 5 bases and J by 5 bases, leaving 18 bases between them. Per the germline V gene, CDR1 is SGHTA and CDR2 is FQGNSA. The chain's CDR3 is CASSPMGGSGTEAFF. The CDR3 region has the DNA TGTGCCAGCAGCCCAATGGGGGGGTCTGGGACTGAAGCTTTCTTT. Full variable domain (rest looked up from reference TRBV7-2 and TRBJ1-1): GAGVSQSPSNKVTEKGKDVELRCDPISGHTALYWYRQSLGQGLEFLIYFQGNSAPDKSGLPSDRFSAERTGGSVSTLTIQRTQQEDSAVYLCASSPMGGSGTEAFFGQGTRLTVV.

The CDR3 bases are TGTGCCAGCAGTCCGCGACAAGAGCGGGACGACTACGAGCAGTACTTC. Translation gives CASSPRQERDDYEQYF. The chain recombines TRBV27 with TRBJ2-7; TRBD2 aligns across 7 bases. With 5 bases clipped from V and 3 bases from J, the junction kept 13 bases outside the gene matches. Looked up from germline, CDR1 is MNHEY and CDR2 is SMNVEV (reference sequence). The CDR3 is 16 residues long.